This T cell receptor (beta chain) was found in a study of Graves' ophthalmopathy and Graves' hyperthyroidism. The stable label applied to hyperthyroidism with no ophthalmopathy within 18 months of follow-up. This clonotype was recorded many times. Transcripts of RNA were the source for amplifying TCR beta CDR3 regions. First-round RT-PCR employed HTBI primers, with a second-round multiplex PCR after it. TCRdb processed the multiplex PCR reads anew with MiXCR; each CDR3 protein has one entry. The sample shows roughly 400,000 distinct CDR3 sequences, 15% of them seen only once. Sequencing was performed on peripheral blood. This receptor was identified in a woman aged 18-29 years with stable Graves' hyperthyroidism.

The CDR3 sequence is CASSSTGGGATQYF. The DNA for the CDR3 is TGTGCCAGCAGCTCGACCGGGGGGGGGGCGACCCAGTACTTC. This chain connects TRBV11-2 to TRBJ2-5, with 8 bases fitting TRBD2. Trimming cost V 4 bases and J 7 bases; bases outside gene matches: 8. This CDR3 contains 14 residues. Germline-derived CDR1 and CDR2 are SGHAT and FQNNGV.